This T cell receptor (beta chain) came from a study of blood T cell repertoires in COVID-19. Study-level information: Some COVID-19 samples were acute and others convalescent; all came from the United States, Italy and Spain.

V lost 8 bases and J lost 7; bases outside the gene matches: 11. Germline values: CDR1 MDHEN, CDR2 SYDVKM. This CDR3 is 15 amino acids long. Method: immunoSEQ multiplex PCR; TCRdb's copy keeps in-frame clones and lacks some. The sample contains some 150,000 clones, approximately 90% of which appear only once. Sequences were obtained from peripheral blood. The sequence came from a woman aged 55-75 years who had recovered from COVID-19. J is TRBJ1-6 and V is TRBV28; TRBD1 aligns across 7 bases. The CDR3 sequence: CASLLGGQTNSPLHF. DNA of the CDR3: TGTGCCAGCCTGCTCGGGGGACAGACGAATTCACCCCTCCACTTT.